This T cell receptor (beta chain) was profiled in a study of blood T cells in healthy people across ages. Germline V gene sequence: CDR1 MNHEY, CDR2 SVGEGT. The CDR3 has 16 residues. V was clipped by 0 bases and J by 6 bases; unmatched bases: 8. With a J-beta primer mix and a sample-barcoded 5' primer, a second PCR ran roughly 6 to 12 cycles. Any given sample supplied a minimum of 2.5 million CDR3-containing paired-end reads. TCRdb re-called the 5' RACE reads through MiXCR, storing one row per CDR3 protein. This table has about 780,000 distinct CDR3 sequences, 46% appearing once. The study recruited healthy Caucasian donors from Russia who were aged roughly 6 to 95. The authors extracted at least 6 micrograms of total RNA per sample.

J is TRBJ2-1 and V is TRBV6-2 or TRBV6-3; 7 positions agree with TRBD1. What was sequenced was blood. The receptor comes from a man older than 75 in good health. The CDR3 region is CASSYSSIGGPNEQFF. CDR3 bases: TGTGCCAGCAGTTACTCGAGCATAGGGGGCCCCAATGAGCAGTTCTTC.